Listed below are T cell receptor beta chains from one sample, sequenced in a study of CXCR3-negative and CXCR3-positive naive CD8 T cells. TCRdb reprocessed the 5' RACE reads, with one entry per CDR3 protein and no DNA. The repertoire table contains some 120,000 distinct CDR3 sequences. The sequencing input was naive CXCR3+ CD8+ T cells from blood. These receptors all stem from a human donor in good health. Some clones in this sample may be carry-over from other donors' samples. The CDR3 runs from the conserved cysteine through the conserved F or W. The order of the fields is CDR3 protein, J gene, V gene.

CASSIATGAISSYNEQFF	TRBJ2-1	TRBV19
CASSLSRVPYEQYF	TRBJ2-7	TRBV28
CASSRGRYEQYF	TRBJ2-7	TRBV7-2
CGSSYGEWDEQYF	TRBJ2-7	TRBV6-5
CASSQDPQGWDGYTF	TRBJ1-2	TRBV4-3
CAISESEPGANVLTF	TRBJ2-6	TRBV10-3
CASSSGLAGTNTGELFF	TRBJ2-2	TRBV7-3
CASSLGERGMNTEAFF	TRBJ1-1	TRBV5-1
CASRSGGEEQFF	TRBJ2-1	TRBV7-9
CASSLEGGLTMANPNPEQYF	TRBJ2-7	TRBV7-2
CAWTIAGSGYEQYF	TRBJ2-7	TRBV30
CSGDTGDYGYTF	TRBJ1-2	TRBV29-1
CARSLELLTGETQYF	TRBJ2-5	TRBV5-3
CASSSPSRYEQYF	TRBJ2-7	TRBV19
CSVEGVLRGQANYEQYF	TRBJ2-7	TRBV29-1
CSVEAPSETQYF	TRBJ2-5	TRBV29-1
CASSSRRWSSQGETQYF	TRBJ2-5	TRBV7-9
CASSVGRQGMSYEQYF	TRBJ2-7	TRBV9
CASSGGRLAGVIPDTQYF	TRBJ2-3	TRBV5-1
CASSTEESSYEQYF	TRBJ2-7	TRBV7-9
CASSQVSGGDYGYTF	TRBJ1-2	TRBV4-3
CASSQDLEQETQYF	TRBJ2-5	TRBV3-1
CASTAGSGGAKDTQYF	TRBJ2-3	TRBV7-9
CASSLADLVEQYF	TRBJ2-7	TRBV7-2
CASSQASTGAHYGYTF	TRBJ1-2	TRBV4-3
CASKEGTGGWQETQYF	TRBJ2-5	TRBV2
CSVVALLGNEQFF	TRBJ2-1	TRBV29-1
CASSSIERSYNEQFF	TRBJ2-1	TRBV5-1
CASSPTGGWAEAFF	TRBJ1-1	TRBV7-2